This T cell receptor beta chain was sequenced during a study of blood T cell repertoires in COVID-19. Study details: Acute and convalescent COVID-19 specimens originated in the United States, Italy and Spain. Sources were T cells, B-cell-depleted T cells, or PBMCs; the material itself was cDNA or gDNA.

Germline V lookup: CDR1 MNHNS, CDR2 SASEGT. V dropped 1 base and J dropped 2 bases, with 12 bases sitting between them. The CDR3 totals 15 residues. Study processing details: Amplified reference gene primers provided the basis for estimating nucleated cell counts. Assay: immunoSEQ multiplex PCR; the TCRdb copy retains only in-frame clones and omits some. V, J and clone size reflect that table, while D and trimming were determined from the DNA. The sample consists of over 150,000 clones, about four fifths of them appearing once. Input material: peripheral blood. The origin of this receptor is a human donor in a cohort sampled during active COVID-19. This chain uses TRBV6-1 with TRBJ2-7; possible D gene TRBD1, 5 bases. The CDR3 coding sequence is TGTGCCAGCAGTGAAGAAGTGGCAGGGCCCTACGAGCAGTACTTC. Translation gives CASSEEVAGPYEQYF.